The 5 T cell receptor beta chains reported below all come from one sample, sequenced in a study of spatial heterogeneity in lung cancer. TCRdb re-called the 5' RACE reads with MiXCR, one entry per CDR3 protein. The sample records about 52,000 distinct CDR3 sequences, roughly 7% being singletons. Stated time point: blood at routine non-recurrence follow-up after resection. From tumor, nontumor lung or frozen PBMC, whole RNA was taken unsorted for sequencing. The sample in question was PBMCs, obtained at follow-up. The receptors shown here come from a female donor with early-stage non-small cell lung cancer.

This clonotype was seen many times. The chain employs TRBV28 and TRBJ1-2; no clear D. V lost 7 bases, J lost 8 bases, and 20 bases lay in between. Germline CDR1 and CDR2: MDHEN and SYDVKM. The CDR3 sequence is 14 residues long. CDR3 sequence reads: CASTQLKGLEGYTF. CDR3 DNA: TGTGCCAGCACGCAATTAAAGGGATTGGAGGGCTACACCTTC.

V is TRBV7-2 and J is TRBJ2-2; D is undetermined. Germline CDR1 and CDR2: SGHTA and FQGNSA. CDR3 length equals 14 residues. Trimming took 6 bases from V and 1 from J, leaving 9 bases between them. The CDR3 sequence: CASRLMRNTGELFF. CDR3 bases: TGTGCCAGCAGACTGATGCGGAACACCGGGGAGCTGTTTTTT. Full variable domain (rest looked up from reference TRBV7-2 and TRBJ2-2): GAGVSQSPSNKVTEKGKDVELRCDPISGHTALYWYRQSLGQGLEFLIYFQGNSAPDKSGLPSDRFSAERTGGSVSTLTIQRTQQEDSAVYLCASRLMRNTGELFFGEGSRLTVL.

This clonotype was observed at least ten times. The chain carries TRBV27 and TRBJ1-5; D perhaps matches TRBD1 (6 bases). Trimming removed 5 bases from V and 6 bases from J, with 8 bases in between. The CDR3 totals 12 residues. Germline V gene lookup returns CDR1 MNHEY and CDR2 SMNVEV (reference sequence). CDR3 bases: TGTGCCAGCAGTCAGGGGATTCAGCCCCAGCATTTT. It is translated as CASSQGIQPQHF.

The V call is TRBV7-2, the J call TRBJ1-2; D is undetermined. CDR1 is SGHTA and CDR2 is FQGNSA in the germline V gene. V lost 5 bases, J lost 4 bases, and 11 bases lay in between. This CDR3 region has 13 residues. The CDR3 sequence is CASSPRGTYGYTF. CDR3 sequence (DNA): TGTGCCAGCAGCCCCCGCGGAACCTATGGCTACACCTTC.

At least ten counts were recorded for this clonotype. The chain joins TRBV7-2 to TRBJ2-2; D gene unclear. This CDR3 region has 15 residues. Germline-derived CDR1 and CDR2 are SGHTA and FQGNSA. The V and J ends lost 3 bases and 5 bases respectively, with 13 bases between them. In nucleotides, the CDR3 is TGTGCCAGCAGCTTCGCCACTTTTGCTACCGGGGAGCTGTTTTTT. As protein: CASSFATFATGELFF. The full variable domain, its missing parts supplied by reference TRBV7-2 and TRBJ2-2, is GAGVSQSPSNKVTEKGKDVELRCDPISGHTALYWYRQSLGQGLEFLIYFQGNSAPDKSGLPSDRFSAERTGGSVSTLTIQRTQQEDSAVYLCASSFATFATGELFFGEGSRLTVL.